A single sample gave rise to the 19 T cell receptor beta chains below, sequenced in a study of naive and memory T cell subsets. Two oligonucleotides, mixed equimolar, formed the beta constant-region primer covering TRBC1 and TRBC2. TCRdb re-analysed the UMI-ligation and nested PCR reads in MiXCR, keeping a single row per CDR3 protein. The table lists tens of thousands of distinct CDR3 sequences, 7% of them singletons. Material: central memory CD4+ T cells from blood. The source of these receptors is a human donor in good health.

This sequence joins TRBV20-1 and TRBJ1-6; D possibly corresponds to TRBD1 (5 bases). The CDR3 consists of 15 residues. V lost 3 bases and J lost 10, with 19 bases in between. Germline V CDR1 and CDR2: DFQATT, SNEGSKA (reference sequence). The CDR3 reads CSASSDSFGNSPLHF. In DNA, the CDR3 is TGCAGTGCTAGCTCTGACAGTTTTGGGAACTCACCCCTCCACTTT.

This clonotype was picked up many times. The chain carries TRBV6-9 and TRBJ1-1; 9 bases match TRBD1. There are 15 residues in the CDR3. Looked up from germline, CDR1 is MNHGY and CDR2 is SVAAGI. The V segment lost 5 bases and the J segment 6 bases; nucleotides outside the gene matches: 10. The CDR3 spells CASSPTSQGAPEAFF. The DNA of the CDR3 is TGTGCCAGCAGTCCAACTTCACAGGGGGCACCTGAAGCTTTCTTT.

The CDR3 DNA is TGTGCCACCAGTGATTATCTAGCGGGAGGAACAGATACGCAGTATTTT. Residues: CATSDYLAGGTDTQYF. V and J are TRBV24-1 and TRBJ2-3, with 11 bases that match TRBD2. Looked up from germline, CDR1 is KGHDR and CDR2 is SFDVKD. The CDR3 loop spans 16 amino acids. J gave up 3 bases and V 2 bases, and 3 bases lay outside the gene matches.

This chain connects TRBV29-1 to TRBJ1-1; unclear D gene. V lost 4 bases to trimming and J lost 2 bases, with 2 bases between them. The CDR3 totals 10 residues. CDR1 is SQVTM and CDR2 is ANQGSEA in the germline V gene. The CDR3 loop is CSVVNTEAFF. The CDR3 DNA sequence: TGCAGCGTTGTTAACACTGAAGCTTTCTTT.

This clonotype occurred once. The chain employs TRBV20-1 and TRBJ2-1; the D call may be TRBD1 or TRBD2 (6 bases each). V was pared by 6 bases and J by 7 bases, with 25 bases between. The length of the CDR3 is 16 residues. The germline gives CDR1 DFQATT, CDR2 SNEGSKA (reference sequence). CDR3 residues: CSAKVTRGGRMNEQFF. CDR3 bases: TGCAGTGCCAAGGTGACTAGAGGGGGGAGGATGAATGAGCAGTTCTTC.

Only a few counts were recorded for this clonotype. The chain carries TRBV20-1 and TRBJ2-7, with 10 bases fitting TRBD2. CDR1 is DFQATT and CDR2 is SNEGSKA in the germline V gene (reference sequence). The CDR3 covers 14 residues. J was trimmed by 6 bases and V by 5 bases; bases with no gene match: 10. The DNA for the CDR3 is TGCAGTGCTGCTATAGCGGGAGGAGGCGGCGAGCAGTACTTC. Translation gives CSAAIAGGGGEQYF.

The chain has TRBV10-3 and TRBJ1-5; D gene uncertain. The V gene's germline CDR1 is ENHRY and CDR2 SYGVKD. The CDR3 extends over 13 amino acids. Trimming left V 0 bases short and J 3 bases short, with 3 bases between. The CDR3: CAISESINQPQHF. The CDR3 DNA is TGTGCCATCAGTGAGTCTATCAATCAGCCCCAGCATTTT.

The gene calls are TRBV6-6 and TRBJ2-7; D gene uncertain. The germline CDR1 and CDR2 sequences are MNHNY and SVGAGI (reference sequence). This CDR3 region has 12 residues. Trimming pared 6 bases from V and 2 bases from J, leaving 8 bases between. CDR3 amino acids: CASSLEAYEQYF. CDR3 DNA: TGTGCCAGCAGCCTTGAAGCCTACGAGCAGTACTTC.

This clonotype was counted many times. The chain has TRBV7-2 and TRBJ1-3, with TRBD1 identical over 7 bases. From germline, CDR1 is SGHTA and CDR2 FQGNSA. This CDR3 spans 15 amino acids. J lost 0 bases, V lost 5 bases, and 4 bases had no gene match. Written as DNA, the CDR3 is TGTGCCAGCAGCCCGGGACAGAACTCTGGAAACACCATATATTTT. Translation gives CASSPGQNSGNTIYF. The complete variable domain, with remaining parts taken from reference TRBV7-2 and TRBJ1-3, reads GAGVSQSPSNKVTEKGKDVELRCDPISGHTALYWYRQSLGQGLEFLIYFQGNSAPDKSGLPSDRFSAERTGGSVSTLTIQRTQQEDSAVYLCASSPGQNSGNTIYFGEGSWLTVV.

The table lists this clonotype with many counts. V and J are TRBV12-3 or TRBV12-4 and TRBJ2-2; no firm D call. V gave up 1 base and J gave up 7 bases, with 13 bases separating them. CDR3 length: 15 amino acids. The CDR3 region is CASSLGTVRHGELFF. The DNA of the CDR3 is TGTGCCAGCAGTTTAGGCACGGTTCGGCACGGGGAGCTGTTTTTT.

The chain joins TRBV25-1 to TRBJ2-7; 8 bases line up with TRBD2. Germline values: CDR1 MGHDK, CDR2 SYGVNS. The CDR3 length is 12 residues. The ends lost 5 bases at V and 4 bases at J; junction bases unmatched: 1. The CDR3 loop reads CASSKREYEQYF. The CDR3 region has the DNA TGTGCCAGCAGTAAGCGGGAGTACGAGCAGTACTTC.

This clonotype was recorded many times. CDR3 residues: CASSLTGSNYNEQFF. The CDR3 DNA sequence: TGTGCCAGCAGCTTAACAGGGTCTAACTACAATGAGCAGTTCTTC. The J gene is TRBJ2-1, the V gene TRBV7-3; unclear D gene. Germline assignment: CDR1 SGHTA and CDR2 FQGTGA. This CDR3 spans 15 amino acids. The V end was cut by 0 bases, the J end by 3 bases, with 9 bases between.

This clonotype was seen repeatedly, ten times or more. The CDR3 DNA reads as TGCAGCGGCCGACTAGCGGGGTCCTACGAGCAGTACTTC. Protein product: CSGRLAGSYEQYF. J is TRBJ2-7 and V is TRBV29-1, with TRBD2 identical over 11 bases. Trimming took 7 bases from V and 1 from J; bases not matched to a gene: 3. This CDR3 contains 13 residues. Germline CDR1 SQVTM, CDR2 ANQGSEA.

V and J are TRBV3-1 and TRBJ2-3, with 8 bases fitting TRBD2. V shed 5 bases, J shed 2 bases, and the junction held 3 bases outside the gene matches. Germline V gene lookup returns CDR1 LGHDT and CDR2 YNNKEL (reference sequence). There are 14 residues in the CDR3. The CDR3: CASSLRGVTDTQYF. For the CDR3, the DNA is TGTGCCAGCAGCTTGCGGGGGGTCACAGATACGCAGTATTTT.

The genes are TRBV30 and TRBJ2-7; TRBD1 is a possible D gene (6 bases). CDR3 length equals 12 residues. Between the trimmed V and J ends, which lost 2 bases and 3 bases, there was a span of 8 bases. The germline gives CDR1 GTSNPN, CDR2 SVGIG (reference sequence). CDR3 sequence reads: CAWSNRDYEQYF. CDR3 DNA sequence: TGTGCCTGGAGTAACAGGGACTACGAGCAGTACTTC.

The J gene is TRBJ2-7, the V gene TRBV12-3 or TRBV12-4; 7 bases align to TRBD1. This CDR3 comprises 13 residues. V shed 5 bases and J 3 bases; nucleotides not matched to a gene: 4. CDR3 sequence (DNA): TGTGCCAGCAGTCCCCGGGACAGCTACGAGCAGTACTTC. Encoded protein: CASSPRDSYEQYF.

This clonotype was observed a few times. The gene calls are TRBV4-2 and TRBJ2-7; 9 bases align to TRBD2. The CDR3 is made up of 17 amino acids. Germline-derived CDR1 and CDR2 are LGHNA and YNFKEQ. V lost 0 bases, J lost 2 bases, and 8 bases stayed unmatched. The CDR3 reads CASSQEPGGRATYEQYF. In nucleotides, the CDR3 is TGTGCCAGCAGCCAAGAGCCCGGCGGGAGGGCAACCTACGAGCAGTACTTC.

This clonotype was seen ten or more times. This rearrangement joins TRBV7-2 to TRBJ2-5; possible D gene TRBD2, 6 bases. This CDR3 is 15 amino acids long. Trimming removed 4 bases at V and 1 base at J, with 13 bases between. CDR1 SGHTA and CDR2 FQGNSA come from the germline V gene. CDR3 protein: CASSSSRGTQETQYF. The CDR3 coding sequence is TGTGCCAGCAGCTCCTCCCGCGGGACCCAAGAGACCCAGTACTTC.

This clonotype appeared many times. The chain joins TRBV25-1 to TRBJ1-1; 7 nucleotides agree with TRBD1. Germline V gene lookup returns CDR1 MGHDK and CDR2 SYGVNS. The CDR3 is 14 amino acids. Trimming cost V 2 bases and J 6 bases; bases outside gene matches: 6. The CDR3 nucleotides read TGTGCCAGCAGTGAACCGACAGGGAGGGCTGAAGCTTTCTTT. Translated: CASSEPTGRAEAFF. The full variable domain, rest sourced from reference TRBV25-1 and TRBJ1-1, is EADIYQTPRYLVIGTGKKITLECSQTMGHDKMYWYQQDPGMELHLIHYSYGVNSTEKGDLSSESTVSRIRTEHFPLTLESARPSHTSQYLCASSEPTGRAEAFFGQGTRLTVV.